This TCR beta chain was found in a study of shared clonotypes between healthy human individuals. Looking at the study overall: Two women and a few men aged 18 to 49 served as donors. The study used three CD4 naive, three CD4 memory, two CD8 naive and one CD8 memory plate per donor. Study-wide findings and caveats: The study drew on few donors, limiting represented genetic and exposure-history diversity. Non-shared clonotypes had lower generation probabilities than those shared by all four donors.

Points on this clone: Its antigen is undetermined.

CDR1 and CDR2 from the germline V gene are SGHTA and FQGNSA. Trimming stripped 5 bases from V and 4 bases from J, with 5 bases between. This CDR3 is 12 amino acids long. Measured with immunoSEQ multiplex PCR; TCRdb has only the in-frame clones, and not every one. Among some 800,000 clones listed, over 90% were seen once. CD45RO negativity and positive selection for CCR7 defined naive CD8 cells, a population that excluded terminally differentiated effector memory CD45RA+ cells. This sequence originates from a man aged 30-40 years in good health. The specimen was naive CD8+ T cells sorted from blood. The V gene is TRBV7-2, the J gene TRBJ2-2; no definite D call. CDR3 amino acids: CASSQTTGELFF. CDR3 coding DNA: TGTGCCAGCAGCCAAACCACCGGGGAGCTGTTTTTT.